There are many counts of the clone carrying this T cell receptor beta chain. Fresh 10 ml peripheral blood yielded PBMCs. Amplified TCR beta CDR3 regions derived from RNA transcripts. HTBI primers were used for first-round RT-PCR of the TCR CDR3. TCRdb processed the multiplex PCR reads anew with MiXCR; each CDR3 protein has one entry. This table holds around 340,000 distinct CDR3 sequences, 15% to 20% found once. These data are taken from a study of T cells in Graves' hyperthyroidism and ophthalmopathy. The CDR3 sequence is 14 residues long. Per the germline V gene, CDR1 is DFQATT and CDR2 is SNEGSKA (reference sequence). J was trimmed by 8 bases and V by 3 bases; bases with no gene match: 5.

The receptor was isolated from a young man with Graves' hyperthyroidism. The chain is built from TRBV20-1 and TRBJ2-1, with 12 bases identical to TRBD2. The sequenced sample consisted of blood. The CDR3 sequence is CSARSASGRDEQFF. The CDR3 DNA is TGCAGTGCTAGGTCGGCTAGCGGGAGGGATGAGCAGTTCTTC.